These T cell receptor beta chains were read from a single sample in a study of human T cells and chemical hapten exposure. Each CDR3 protein is one row after TCRdb ran MiXCR on the RACE reads. The repertoire consists of tens of thousands of distinct CDR3 sequences, with 10% occurring once and the leading ten covering 2.2%. Sequenced here: whole blood, sampled in connection with sensitization to the hapten diphenylcyclopropenone (DPC). The receptors shown here come from a man aged 40-49 years with alopecia areata. Some clones in this sample may be carry-over from other donors' samples. The CDR3 runs from the conserved cysteine through the conserved F or W. D genes are given only for firm matches. Size values are once, few and many counts, or a class for expanded clones, and some rows have none.

j_call	clone_size	d_call	v_call	cdr3_aa	cdr3_nt
TRBJ1-3	many	.	TRBV28	CASRGRASGNTIYF	TGTGCCAGCAGGGGACGGGCCTCTGGAAACACCATATATTTT
TRBJ1-4	.	.	TRBV6-6	CASSYETTNEKLFF	TGTGCCAGCAGTTACGAGACAACTAATGAAAAACTGTTTTTT
TRBJ2-3	.	TRBD2	TRBV7-6	CASSLGLAGIDTQYF	TGTGCCAGCAGCTTGGGACTAGCGGGAATAGATACGCAGTATTTT
TRBJ2-3	many	.	TRBV3-1	CASSPLNGDTQYF	TGTGCCAGCAGCCCCCTTAATGGGGATACGCAGTATTTT
TRBJ2-3	few	TRBD2	TRBV12-3/TRBV12-4	CASTTDGTNPEGRTDTQYF	TGTGCCAGCACTACCGATGGGACTAATCCGGAGGGACGCACAGATACGCAGTATTTT
TRBJ2-6	.	TRBD1	TRBV29-1	CSVGGQGIKRSGANVLTF	TGCAGCGTTGGGGGACAGGGGATTAAGCGCTCTGGGGCCAACGTCCTGACTTTC
TRBJ1-1	.	.	TRBV7-9	CASSFGQINTEAFF	TGTGCCAGCAGCTTTGGGCAGATTAACACTGAAGCTTTCTTT
TRBJ1-2	.	.	TRBV4-3	CASSRAGPTYGYTF	TGCGCCAGCAGCCGAGCGGGGCCGACGTATGGCTACACCTTC
TRBJ1-5	once	.	TRBV19	CASTPDRSNQPQHF	TGTGCCAGTACCCCCGACAGGAGCAATCAGCCCCAGCATTTT
TRBJ1-2	many	.	TRBV12-3/TRBV12-4	CASSLQGEANYGYTF	TGTGCCAGCAGCTTGCAGGGAGAAGCTAACTATGGCTACACCTTC
TRBJ2-2	many	TRBD2	TRBV12-3/TRBV12-4	CASSFSGRNTGELFF	TGTGCCAGCAGTTTTAGCGGGAGGAACACCGGGGAGCTGTTTTTT
TRBJ2-5	.	.	TRBV30	CAWSGGAPGRETQYF	TGTGCCTGGAGTGGGGGGGCCCCAGGTAGAGAGACCCAGTACTTC
TRBJ1-2	few	.	TRBV20-1	CSAGDTSGYGYTF	TGCAGTGCCGGGGACACCTCTGGCTATGGCTACACCTTC
TRBJ2-5	.	TRBD1	TRBV6-6	CASSIMTGDGTQYF	TGTGCCAGCAGTATTATGACAGGGGACGGGACCCAGTACTTC
TRBJ2-7	.	TRBD1	TRBV11-2	CASSPQRDSSYEQYF	TGTGCCAGCAGCCCCCAACGGGACAGCTCCTACGAGCAGTACTTC
TRBJ2-1	.	.	TRBV30	CASGTRSYNEQFF	TGTGCCTCGGGAACCCGCTCCTACAATGAGCAGTTCTTC
TRBJ2-3	many	.	TRBV29-1	CSVDLGQADTQYF	TGCAGCGTTGATCTAGGGCAGGCAGATACGCAGTATTTT
TRBJ1-5	.	.	TRBV12-3/TRBV12-4	CASSLGSGPNQPQHF	TGTGCCAGCAGTCTGGGGTCAGGTCCTAATCAGCCCCAGCATTTT
TRBJ1-1	few	.	TRBV20-1	CSARGGGVEAFF	TGCAGTGCTAGAGGAGGGGGGGTCGAAGCTTTCTTT
TRBJ1-1	few	.	TRBV30	CAWRMGDTEAFF	TGTGCCTGGAGGATGGGGGACACTGAAGCTTTCTTT
TRBJ1-5	many	TRBD1	TRBV6-1	CASSRQGANQPQHF	TGTGCCAGCAGTAGACAGGGGGCCAATCAGCCCCAGCATTTT
TRBJ2-1	few	.	TRBV27	CASSLGAGRSYNEQFF	TGTGCCAGCAGTTTAGGAGCAGGGCGCTCCTACAATGAGCAGTTCTTC
TRBJ1-5	many	.	TRBV6-6	CASSYFGGGRNQPQHF	TGTGCCAGCAGTTATTTCGGGGGGGGAAGAAATCAGCCCCAGCATTTT
TRBJ2-3	once	.	TRBV6-2/TRBV6-3	CASRADFSTLNTQYF	TGTGCCAGCAGGGCGGACTTCTCCACGCTAAATACGCAGTATTTT
TRBJ1-1	.	.	TRBV29-1	CSVEEGPMNTEAFF	TGCAGCGTTGAAGAGGGTCCAATGAACACTGAAGCTTTCTTT
TRBJ2-3	few	.	TRBV9	CASSVGVLGDTQYF	TGTGCCAGCAGCGTAGGTGTTCTCGGAGATACGCAGTATTTT
TRBJ2-3	many	TRBD2	TRBV20-1	CSANLAGVSDTQYF	TGCAGTGCTAATCTAGCGGGAGTGTCAGATACGCAGTATTTT
TRBJ1-1	many	.	TRBV7-2	CASSSRWSTEAFF	TGTGCCAGCAGCTCTCGCTGGAGCACTGAAGCTTTCTTT
TRBJ1-2	.	.	TRBV7-9	CASSLGEGYYGYTF	TGTGCCAGCAGCTTAGGAGAGGGGTACTATGGCTACACCTTC
TRBJ2-1	few	TRBD2	TRBV20-1	CSAGLAGGRFHEQFF	TGCAGTGCTGGACTAGCGGGAGGGCGCTTCCATGAGCAGTTCTTC
TRBJ1-4	many	.	TRBV2	CASRNREVEKLFF	TGTGCCAGTCGAAACAGGGAAGTTGAAAAACTGTTTTTT
TRBJ1-1	many	.	TRBV12-3/TRBV12-4	CASSPHSTGRGAFF	TGTGCCAGCAGTCCCCACTCGACGGGACGGGGAGCTTTCTTT